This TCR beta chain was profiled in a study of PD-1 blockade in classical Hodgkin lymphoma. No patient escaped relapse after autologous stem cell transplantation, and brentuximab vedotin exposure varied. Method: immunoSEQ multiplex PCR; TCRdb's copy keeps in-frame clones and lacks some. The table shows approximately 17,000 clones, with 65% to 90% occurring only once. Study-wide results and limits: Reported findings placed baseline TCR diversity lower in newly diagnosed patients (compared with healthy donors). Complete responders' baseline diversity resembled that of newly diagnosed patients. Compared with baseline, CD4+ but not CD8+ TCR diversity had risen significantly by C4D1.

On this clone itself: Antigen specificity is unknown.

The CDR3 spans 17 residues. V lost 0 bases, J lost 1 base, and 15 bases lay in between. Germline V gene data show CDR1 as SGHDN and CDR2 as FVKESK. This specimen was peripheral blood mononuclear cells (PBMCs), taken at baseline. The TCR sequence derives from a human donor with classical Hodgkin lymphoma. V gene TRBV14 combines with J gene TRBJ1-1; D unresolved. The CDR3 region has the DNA TGTGCCAGCAGCCAAGATAGGCGAATGCCCGGGAACACTGAAGCTTTCTTT. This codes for CASSQDRRMPGNTEAFF.